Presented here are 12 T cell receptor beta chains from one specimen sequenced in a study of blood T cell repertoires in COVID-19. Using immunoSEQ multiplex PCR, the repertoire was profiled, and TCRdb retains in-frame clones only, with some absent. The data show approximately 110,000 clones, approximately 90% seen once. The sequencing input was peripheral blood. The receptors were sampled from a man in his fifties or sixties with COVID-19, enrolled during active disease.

The CDR3 is CASSPRRATNEKLFF. In DNA form, the CDR3 reads TGTGCCAGCTCACCCCGACGGGCAACTAATGAAAAACTGTTTTTT. This chain links TRBV18 with TRBJ1-4; D is ambiguous. The V end was cut by 3 bases, the J end by 0 bases, with 8 bases between. This CDR3 region has 15 residues. The germline V gene encodes CDR1 KGHSH and CDR2 LQKENI.

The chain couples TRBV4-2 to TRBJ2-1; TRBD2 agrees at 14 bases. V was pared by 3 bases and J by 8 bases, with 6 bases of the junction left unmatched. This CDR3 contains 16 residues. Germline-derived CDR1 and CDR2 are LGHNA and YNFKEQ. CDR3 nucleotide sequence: TGTGCCAGCAGCCAGACTAGCGGGAGGGGTAACCATGAGCAGTTCTTC. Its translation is CASSQTSGRGNHEQFF.

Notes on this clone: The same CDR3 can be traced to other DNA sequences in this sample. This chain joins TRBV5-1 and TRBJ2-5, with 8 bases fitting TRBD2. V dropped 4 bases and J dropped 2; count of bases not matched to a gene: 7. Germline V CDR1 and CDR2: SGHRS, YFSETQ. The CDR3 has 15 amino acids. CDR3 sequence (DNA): TGCGCCAGCAGCCTGGGGGCTAGCGGGCAAGAGACCCAGTACTTC. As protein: CASSLGASGQETQYF.

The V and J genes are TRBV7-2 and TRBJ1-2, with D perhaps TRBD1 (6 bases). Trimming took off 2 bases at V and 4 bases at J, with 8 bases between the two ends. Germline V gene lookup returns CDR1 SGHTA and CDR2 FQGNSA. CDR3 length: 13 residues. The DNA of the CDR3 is TGTGCCAGCAGCTTAACAGGGAGCTATGGCTACACCTTC. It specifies CASSLTGSYGYTF.

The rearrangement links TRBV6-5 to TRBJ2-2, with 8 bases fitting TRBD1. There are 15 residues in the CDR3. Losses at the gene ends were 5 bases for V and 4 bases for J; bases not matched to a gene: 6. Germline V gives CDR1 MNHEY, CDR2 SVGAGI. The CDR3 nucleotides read TGTGCCAGCAGTCTAGTCAGGGGGCCCACCGGGGAGCTGTTTTTT. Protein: CASSLVRGPTGELFF.

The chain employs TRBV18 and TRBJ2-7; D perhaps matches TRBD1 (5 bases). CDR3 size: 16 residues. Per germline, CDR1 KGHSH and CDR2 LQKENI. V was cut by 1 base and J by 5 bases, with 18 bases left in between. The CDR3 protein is CASSPQAQGSVNEQYF. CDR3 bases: TGTGCCAGCTCACCACAGGCTCAGGGAAGCGTCAACGAGCAGTACTTC.

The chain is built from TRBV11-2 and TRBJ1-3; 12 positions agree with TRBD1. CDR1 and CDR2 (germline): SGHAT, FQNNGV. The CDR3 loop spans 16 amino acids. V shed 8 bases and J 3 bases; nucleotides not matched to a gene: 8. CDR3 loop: CASGTGQGANGNTIYF. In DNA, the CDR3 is TGTGCCAGCGGAACGGGACAGGGGGCAAATGGAAACACCATATATTTT.

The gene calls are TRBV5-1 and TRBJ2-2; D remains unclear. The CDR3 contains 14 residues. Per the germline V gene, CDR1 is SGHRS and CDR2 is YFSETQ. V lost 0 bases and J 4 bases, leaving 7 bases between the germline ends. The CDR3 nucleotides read TGCGCCAGCAGCTTGGAACTTGCCACCGGGGAGCTGTTTTTT. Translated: CASSLELATGELFF.

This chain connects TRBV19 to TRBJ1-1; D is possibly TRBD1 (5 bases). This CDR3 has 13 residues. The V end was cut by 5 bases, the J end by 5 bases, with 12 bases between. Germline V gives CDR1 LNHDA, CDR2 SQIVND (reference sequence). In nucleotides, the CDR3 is TGTGCCAGTAGTGAAGTACAGGTTACTGAAGCTTTCTTT. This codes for CASSEVQVTEAFF.

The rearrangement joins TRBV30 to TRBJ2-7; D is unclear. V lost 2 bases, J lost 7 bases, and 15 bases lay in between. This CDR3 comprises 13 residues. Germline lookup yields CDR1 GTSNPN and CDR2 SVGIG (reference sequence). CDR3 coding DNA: TGTGCCTGGAGTCCCCAGACTGCCCTGGAGCAGTACGTC. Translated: CAWSPQTALEQYV.

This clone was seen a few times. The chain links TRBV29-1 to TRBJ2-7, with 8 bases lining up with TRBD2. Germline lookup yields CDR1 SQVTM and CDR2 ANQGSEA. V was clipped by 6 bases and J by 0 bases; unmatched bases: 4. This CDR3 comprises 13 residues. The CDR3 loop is CSVHTSGSYEQYF. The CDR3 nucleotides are TGCAGCGTCCATACTAGCGGCTCCTACGAGCAGTACTTC.

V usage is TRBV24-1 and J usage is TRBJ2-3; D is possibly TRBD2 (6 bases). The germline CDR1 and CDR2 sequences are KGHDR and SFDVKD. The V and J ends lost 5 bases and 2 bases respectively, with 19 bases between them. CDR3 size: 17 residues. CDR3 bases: TGTGCCACCAGTGCTTTTGGAGGGACTGGGTCCACAGATACGCAGTATTTT. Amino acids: CATSAFGGTGSTDTQYF.